The present entry profiles one TCR beta chain with its context. Its specificity is unknown. Documented time point: patch test 3, about 24 weeks after DPC sensitization. The treatment denotes: therapeutic diphenylcyclopropenone sensitization with weekly scalp DPC. The starting material, unfractionated whole blood, was used for total RNA extraction. The sample belongs to a study of human T cells and chemical hapten exposure. Study-level findings and limits: Once DPC sensitization occurred, TCRs above 1 in 1000 frequency showed no change. Significantly more large CDR3 similarity clusters were formed by expanded TCRs than by controls.

V shed 2 bases and J 4 bases; nucleotides not matched to a gene: 3. The CDR3 has 14 residues. Germline CDR1 reads MGHRA; CDR2 reads YSYEKL. One entry per CDR3 protein, called by TCRdb with MiXCR from the RACE reads. The repertoire holds 210,000 or so distinct CDR3 sequences, approximately 24% seen once, with 2% to 3% in the top ten. The chain recombines TRBV4-1 with TRBJ2-5; TRBD1 matches 8 bases. The sequence came from a woman aged 40 to 50 with alopecia areata. Some clones in this sample may be carry-over from other donors' samples. Material: whole blood, obtained in connection with sensitization to the hapten diphenylcyclopropenone (DPC). The CDR3 region is CASSQPDRVETQYF. The DNA of the CDR3 is TGCGCCAGCAGCCAACCGGACAGGGTAGAGACCCAGTACTTC.